This T cell receptor beta chain derives from a study of blood T cell repertoires in COVID-19. Study at large: PBMCs, B-cell-depleted T cells, or T cells were the source of the cDNA or gDNA that made up the material.

Here immunoSEQ multiplex PCR was the method, and the copy in TCRdb shows in-frame clones only, minus some. The repertoire has roughly 14,000 clones, around 69% of them found once; the top ten carry 20% to 25%. This sequence originates from a boy between 2 and 10 years old with active or convalescent COVID-19. The sequencing input was peripheral blood.

This CDR3 reads CASIDGAYNYEQYF. The DNA of the CDR3 is TGTGCCAGCATAGACGGAGCTTACAACTACGAGCAGTACTTC. The chain recombines TRBV6-6 with TRBJ2-7; D unresolved. V was cut by 7 bases and J by 3 bases, with 16 bases left in between. There are 14 residues in the CDR3. Germline lookup yields CDR1 MNHNY and CDR2 SVGAGI (reference sequence).